This TCR beta chain was sequenced in a study of T cell responses to AZD1222 COVID-19 vaccine. V lost 3 bases and J lost 11; bases outside the gene matches: 6. This CDR3 region has 11 residues. CDR1 DFQATT and CDR2 SNEGSKA come from the germline V gene (reference sequence). Generated by immunoSEQ multiplex PCR, the TCRdb table keeps only in-frame clones and is missing some. The top ten clones hold around 4% of a sample with 160,000 or so clones, 90% to 95% of them seen once. Sequencing was performed on peripheral blood, taken on day 0 of MenACWY control vaccination. The J gene is TRBJ1-1, the V gene TRBV20-1; TRBD1 agrees at 7 bases. The receptor was derived from an adult in good health. The CDR3 coding sequence is TGCAGTGCTAGTGAGGGGGCGGGCGCTTTCTTT. As protein: CSASEGAGAFF.